A single sample gave rise to the 24 T cell receptor beta chains below, sequenced in a study of blood T cells in healthy people across ages. PCR was performed a second time for about 7 to 12 cycles using a sample-barcoded 5' primer and a J-beta primer mix. TCRdb fed the 5' RACE reads into MiXCR, producing one record per CDR3 protein. Among about 1.5 million distinct CDR3 sequences listed, approximately 39% were seen once. Sequenced sample: blood. The receptors derive from a woman aged 18-35 years in good health.

Regarding this clonotype: A much larger clonotype is one base distant, so this may be a read error. V usage is TRBV12-3 or TRBV12-4 and J usage is TRBJ1-2, with TRBD1 matching over 7 bases. V dropped 8 bases and J dropped 2; count of bases not matched to a gene: 5. The CDR3 has 13 amino acids. The CDR3 coding sequence is TGTGCCAGCGCCCGACAGGGAAACTATGGCTACACCTTC. Translated, it gives CASARQGNYGYTF.

Only a few counts were recorded for this clonotype. V and J are TRBV20-1 and TRBJ1-4; unclear D gene. This CDR3 contains 10 residues. Germline V gene lookup returns CDR1 DFQATT and CDR2 SNEGSKA (reference sequence). V was cut by 4 bases and J by 4 bases, with 1 base left in between. CDR3 sequence reads: CSANNEKLFF. CDR3 coding DNA: TGCAGTGCTAATAATGAAAAACTGTTTTTT.

This clonotype was seen only a few times. This sequence joins TRBV7-2 and TRBJ1-5; D call uncertain. The CDR3 extends over 17 amino acids. V was trimmed by 1 base and J by 4 bases, leaving 17 bases between them. Per germline, CDR1 SGHTA and CDR2 FQGNSA. CDR3 sequence: CASSLGGFVGKNQPQHF. DNA of the CDR3: TGTGCCAGCAGCTTAGGAGGTTTCGTGGGTAAAAATCAGCCCCAGCATTTT.

The chain links TRBV7-9 to TRBJ2-4; a weak D match, TRBD1 (5 bases). The DNA matches TRBJ2-5 better at its end, which makes the J call doubtful. The CDR3 is made up of 14 amino acids. The V gene's germline CDR1 is SEHNR and CDR2 FQNEAQ (reference sequence). This chain's CDR3 is CASGQTGRQETQYF. CDR3 sequence (DNA): TGTGCCAGCGGACAAACCGGACGCCAAGAGACCCAGTACTTC.

This clonotype was found a few times. One junction end disagrees with the germline gene, perhaps due to a read error. The rearrangement joins TRBV6-6 to TRBJ1-5, with unresolved D. Germline assignment: CDR1 MNHNY and CDR2 SVGAGI (reference sequence). This CDR3 region has 12 residues. CDR3 residues: CASGIPNQPKHF. Written as DNA, the CDR3 is TGTGCCAGCGGGATCCCCAATCAGCCCAAGCATTTT.

The chain links TRBV20-1 to TRBJ2-3, with unresolved D. V lost 0 bases and J lost 4, with 8 bases in between. CDR3 size: 13 residues. Germline V gene data show CDR1 as DFQATT and CDR2 as SNEGSKA (reference sequence). CDR3 in amino acids: CSARDARSDTQYF. DNA for the CDR3: TGCAGTGCTAGAGACGCCCGATCAGATACGCAGTATTTT.

There are a few counts of this clonotype. V gene TRBV29-1 combines with J gene TRBJ2-5; 9 nucleotides agree with TRBD2. The trim removed 5 bases at V and 2 bases at J, leaving 6 bases unmatched. CDR1 is SQVTM and CDR2 is ANQGSEA in the germline V gene. The CDR3 totals 14 residues. The CDR3 sequence is CSVYSSGAQETQYF. Here the CDR3 DNA reads TGCAGCGTTTATTCTAGCGGGGCTCAAGAGACCCAGTACTTC.

The CDR3 protein is CASSLRDYRGTQYF. CDR3 bases: TGTGCCAGCAGTTTACGGGACTATCGAGGGACCCAGTACTTC. The V call is TRBV27, the J call TRBJ2-4, with 7 positions matching TRBD2. Gene TRBJ2-5 matches the end of the DNA better, so the J call may be wrong. The CDR3 runs to 14 residues. CDR1 and CDR2 (germline): MNHEY, SMNVEV (reference sequence).

The chain employs TRBV18 and TRBJ1-2; maybe TRBD1 (6 bases). CDR3 length equals 15 residues. The V gene lost 0 bases and the J gene lost 8 bases, with 16 bases spanning the gap. CDR1 is KGHSH and CDR2 is LQKENI in the germline V gene. For the CDR3, the DNA is TGTGCCAGCTCACCACCCGGACAGAAAGCCTGGGGCTACACCTTC. Protein product: CASSPPGQKAWGYTF.

This clonotype was recorded a few times. The V and J genes are TRBV4-3 and TRBJ2-1, with 9 positions matching TRBD1. CDR1 is LGHNA and CDR2 is YSLEER in the germline V gene. The CDR3 contains 17 residues. V lost 0 bases to trimming and J lost 12 bases; unmatched junction nucleotides: 15. The CDR3 sequence is CASSQDGTGLSILPQFF. The CDR3 region has the DNA TGCGCCAGCAGCCAAGATGGGACAGGGCTTAGCATTTTGCCGCAGTTCTTC.

V usage is TRBV4-3 and J usage is TRBJ1-1; the D gene is possibly TRBD1 (5 bases). The germline V gene has CDR1 LGHNA and CDR2 YSLEER. This CDR3 is 13 amino acids long. Between the trimmed V and J ends, which lost 3 bases and 5 bases, there was a span of 10 bases. The CDR3 loop is CASSHVGVTEAFF. The CDR3, as DNA: TGCGCCAGCAGCCACGTAGGGGTAACTGAAGCTTTCTTT.

This clonotype was counted a few times. The chain couples TRBV7-9 to TRBJ1-2; the D is unclear. CDR1 is SEHNR, CDR2 FQNEAQ, per germline (reference sequence). The length of the CDR3 is 14 residues. Trimming took off 5 bases at V and 1 base at J, with 11 bases between the two ends. CDR3 sequence: CASSQQTVNYGYTF. The CDR3, as DNA: TGTGCCAGCAGCCAACAGACGGTTAACTATGGCTACACCTTC.

The V call is TRBV6-2 or TRBV6-3, the J call TRBJ2-5, with D unresolved. CDR1 is MNHEY and CDR2 is SVGEGT in the germline V gene. V was pared by 0 bases and J by 5 bases, with 7 bases between. The length of the CDR3 is 13 residues. Here the CDR3 reads CASSYSSWETQYF. The DNA for the CDR3 is TGTGCCAGCAGTTACTCGTCCTGGGAGACCCAGTACTTC.

This chain joins TRBV2 and TRBJ2-5; D might be TRBD1 (6 bases). The J call may be incorrect, as the DNA end agrees better with TRBJ2-7. Germline CDR1 and CDR2: SNHLY and FYNNEI. The CDR3 is made up of 13 amino acids. CDR3 sequence: CASSPGQNNEQYF. The CDR3 nucleotides are TGTGCCAGCAGTCCTGGACAGAACAACGAGCAGTACTTC.

This clonotype came up a few times. The chain employs TRBV7-6 and TRBJ2-1; D remains unclear. The CDR3 runs to 15 residues. Trimming pared 1 base from V and 1 base from J, leaving 8 bases between. Looked up from germline, CDR1 is SGHVS and CDR2 is FNYEAQ. The CDR3 protein is CASSLGIGSYNEQFF. CDR3 nucleotides: TGTGCCAGCAGCTTAGGGATCGGGTCCTACAATGAGCAGTTCTTC. Full variable domain (outside the CDR3, taken from reference TRBV7-6 and TRBJ2-1): GAGVSQSPRYKVTKRGQDVALRCDPISGHVSLYWYRQALGQGPEFLTYFNYEAQQDKSGLPNDRFSAERPEGSISTLTIQRTEQRDSAMYRCASSLGIGSYNEQFFGPGTRLTVL.

The genes are TRBV7-2 and TRBJ2-6; D perhaps matches TRBD2 (6 bases). From germline, CDR1 is SGHTA and CDR2 FQGNSA. The CDR3 runs 16 residues. V shed 5 bases and J shed 2 bases, with 13 bases lying between them. The CDR3 region is CASSQRRVTGANVLTF. The DNA for the CDR3 is TGTGCCAGCAGCCAGCGGAGGGTAACTGGGGCCAACGTCCTGACTTTC.

V usage is TRBV6-2 or TRBV6-3 and J usage is TRBJ2-3, with 7 bases matching TRBD2. CDR3 length: 15 amino acids. The V and J ends lost 2 bases and 2 bases, in that order; junction bases with no gene match: 4. Germline V gene data show CDR1 as MNHEY and CDR2 as SVGEGT. CDR3 amino acids: CASSYKRGFTDTQYF. CDR3 bases: TGTGCCAGCAGTTACAAGCGGGGATTCACAGATACGCAGTATTTT.

This clonotype has a handful of counts. The chain combines TRBV6-5 with TRBJ1-2, with 8 bases matching TRBD1. This CDR3 region has 16 residues. Germline V gene sequence: CDR1 MNHEY, CDR2 SVGAGI. The V gene end was trimmed by 2 bases and the J gene end by 4 bases; junction bases not matched to a gene: 9. CDR3 DNA sequence: TGTGCCAGCAGTTACGGGGGGACAGGCGGTCGCTATGGCTACACCTTC. Translating gives CASSYGGTGGRYGYTF.

On this clonotype: The junction departs from the called germline gene at one end, perhaps through a read error. This chain joins TRBV7-7 and TRBJ2-7, with TRBD1 matching 8 bases. Germline-derived CDR1 and CDR2 are SSHAT and FNYEAQ (reference sequence). CDR3 length equals 16 residues. The CDR3 DNA reads TGTGCTAGCAGCTTAGCACCGGGACAGGAGTTCTACGAGCAGTACTTC. This codes for CASSLAPGQEFYEQYF.

This clonotype has ten or more counts. The chain has TRBV9 and TRBJ2-1; 11 nucleotides match TRBD2. The CDR3 runs to 14 residues. Germline CDR1 and CDR2: SGDLS and YYNGEE. The junction had 2 bases not matched to a gene; V was cut back by 0 bases and J by 9 bases. The CDR3 loop reads CASSVGTSGLEQFF. The DNA of the CDR3 is TGTGCCAGCAGCGTAGGGACTAGCGGGCTTGAGCAGTTCTTC.

The genes are TRBV27 and TRBJ2-3, with 10 bases matching TRBD1. This CDR3 spans 16 amino acids. CDR1 is MNHEY and CDR2 is SMNVEV in the germline V gene (reference sequence). Trimming removed 3 bases from V and 1 base from J; junction bases left unmatched: 4. CDR3 residues: CASSLLGTGGTDTQYF. CDR3 coding DNA: TGTGCCAGCAGTTTGCTCGGGACAGGGGGCACAGATACGCAGTATTTT.

This rearrangement joins TRBV27 to TRBJ1-2; D is unclear. This CDR3 region has 14 residues. The V end was cut by 5 bases, the J end by 0 bases, with 10 bases between. Germline values: CDR1 MNHEY, CDR2 SMNVEV (reference sequence). CDR3 DNA: TGTGCCAGCAGTGTTAGTGTCTCTAACTATGGCTACACCTTC. It is translated as CASSVSVSNYGYTF.

This sequence joins TRBV4-3 and TRBJ2-3, with TRBD2 matching over 11 bases. The V gene's germline CDR1 is LGHNA and CDR2 YSLEER. The CDR3 runs 14 residues. The V gene end was trimmed by 3 bases and the J gene end by 6 bases; junction bases not matched to a gene: 2. The CDR3 here is CASSHSGRGDTQYF. The CDR3, as DNA: TGCGCCAGCAGCCATAGCGGGAGGGGTGATACGCAGTATTTT.

This clonotype was found a few times. This chain connects TRBV29-1 to TRBJ2-2; no clear D. The germline V gene encodes CDR1 SQVTM and CDR2 ANQGSEA. Trimming took 8 bases from V and 6 from J, leaving 10 bases between them. This CDR3 has 11 residues. Here the CDR3 DNA reads TGCAGCAGCGTTGATGCCGGGGAGCTGTTTTTT. Its protein product is CSSVDAGELFF.